This T cell receptor beta chain was sequenced for a study of blood T cell repertoires in COVID-19. Produced via immunoSEQ multiplex PCR; TCRdb's table is partial and in-frame only. This sample yields roughly 390,000 clones, of which 75% to 90% are seen a single time; around 3.4% belongs to the top ten. Germline CDR1 is MGHRA and CDR2 is YSYEKL. V lost 1 base, J lost 4 bases, and 9 bases stayed unmatched. The CDR3 loop spans 17 amino acids. The chain couples TRBV4-1 to TRBJ1-1; 10 bases are shared with TRBD1. Sequencing was performed on peripheral blood. The origin of this receptor is a woman aged 18 to 35 with acute or convalescent COVID-19. Here the CDR3 DNA reads TGCGCCAGCAGCCAAGGGGGGACAGGGGCGTTTGGCACTGAAGCTTTCTTT. Its translation is CASSQGGTGAFGTEAFF.